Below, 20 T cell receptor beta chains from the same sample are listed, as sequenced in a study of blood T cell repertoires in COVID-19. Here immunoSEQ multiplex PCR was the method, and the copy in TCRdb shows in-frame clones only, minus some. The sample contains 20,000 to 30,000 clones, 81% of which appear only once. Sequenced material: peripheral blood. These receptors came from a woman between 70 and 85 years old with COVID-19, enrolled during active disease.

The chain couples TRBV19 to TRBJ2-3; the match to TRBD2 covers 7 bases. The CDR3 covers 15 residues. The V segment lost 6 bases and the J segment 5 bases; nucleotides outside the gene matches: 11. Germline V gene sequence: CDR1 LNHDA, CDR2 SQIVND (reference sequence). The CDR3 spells CASRSWGGAGDTQYF. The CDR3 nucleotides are TGTGCCAGTAGGTCGTGGGGGGGAGCCGGAGATACGCAGTATTTT. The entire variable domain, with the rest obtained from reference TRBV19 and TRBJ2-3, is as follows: DGGITQSPKYLFRKEGQNVTLSCEQNLNHDAMYWYRQDPGQGLRLIYYSQIVNDFQKGDIAEGYSVSREKKESFPLTVTSAQKNPTAFYLCASRSWGGAGDTQYFGPGTRLTVL.

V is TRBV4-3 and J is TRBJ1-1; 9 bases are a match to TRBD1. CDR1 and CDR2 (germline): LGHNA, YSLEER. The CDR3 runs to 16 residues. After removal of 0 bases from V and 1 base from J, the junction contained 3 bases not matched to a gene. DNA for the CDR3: TGCGCCAGCAGCCAAGACGCGGGACAGGGGAACACTGAAGCTTTCTTT. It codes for CASSQDAGQGNTEAFF.

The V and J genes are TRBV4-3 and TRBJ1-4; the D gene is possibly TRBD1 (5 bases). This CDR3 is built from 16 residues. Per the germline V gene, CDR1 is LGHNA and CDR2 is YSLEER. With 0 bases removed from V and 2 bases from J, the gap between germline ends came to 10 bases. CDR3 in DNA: TGCGCCAGCAGCCAAGATCCAGACAGTACTAATGAAAAACTGTTTTTT. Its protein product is CASSQDPDSTNEKLFF.

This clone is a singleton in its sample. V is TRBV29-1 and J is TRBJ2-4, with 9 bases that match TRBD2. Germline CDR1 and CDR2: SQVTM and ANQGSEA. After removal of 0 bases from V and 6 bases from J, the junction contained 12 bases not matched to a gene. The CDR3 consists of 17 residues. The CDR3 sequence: CSVEDEGRREGPNIQYF. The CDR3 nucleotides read TGCAGCGTTGAAGATGAGGGGCGGCGGGAGGGTCCAAACATTCAGTACTTC.

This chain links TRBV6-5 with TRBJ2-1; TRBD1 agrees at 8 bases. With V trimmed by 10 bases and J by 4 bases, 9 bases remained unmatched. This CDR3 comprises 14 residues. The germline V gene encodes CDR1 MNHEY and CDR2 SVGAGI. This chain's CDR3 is CAIRGQGLYNEQFF. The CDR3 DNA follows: TGTGCCATCAGGGGGCAGGGGCTTTACAATGAGCAGTTCTTC.

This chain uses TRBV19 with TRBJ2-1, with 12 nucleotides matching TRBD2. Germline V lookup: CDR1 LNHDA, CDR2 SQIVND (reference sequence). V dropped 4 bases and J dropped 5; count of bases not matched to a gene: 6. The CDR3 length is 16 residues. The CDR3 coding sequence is TGTGCCAGTAGTACCCCTAGCGGGAGGGCCAACAATGAGCAGTTCTTC. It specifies CASSTPSGRANNEQFF.

Written as DNA, the CDR3 is TGTGCCAGTAGTGGGCCAGCCACAGATACGCAGTATTTT. Its protein product is CASSGPATDTQYF. V usage is TRBV19 and J usage is TRBJ2-3; D not certain. This CDR3 spans 13 amino acids. V lost 5 bases to trimming and J lost 2 bases, with 8 bases between them. Germline V gene data show CDR1 as LNHDA and CDR2 as SQIVND (reference sequence).

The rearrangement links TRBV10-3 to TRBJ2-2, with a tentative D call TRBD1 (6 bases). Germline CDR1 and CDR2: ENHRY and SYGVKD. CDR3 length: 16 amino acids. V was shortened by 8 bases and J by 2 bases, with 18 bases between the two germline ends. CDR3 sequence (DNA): TGTGCCATCGGCTCCGGGACAACGGCCAACACCGGGGAGCTGTTTTTT. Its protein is CAIGSGTTANTGELFF.

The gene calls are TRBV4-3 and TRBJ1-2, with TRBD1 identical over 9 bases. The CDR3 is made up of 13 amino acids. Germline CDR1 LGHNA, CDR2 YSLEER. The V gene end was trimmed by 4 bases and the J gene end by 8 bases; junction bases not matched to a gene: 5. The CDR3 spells CASSRTGDRGYTF. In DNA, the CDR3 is TGCGCCAGCAGCCGGACAGGGGACCGGGGCTACACCTTC.

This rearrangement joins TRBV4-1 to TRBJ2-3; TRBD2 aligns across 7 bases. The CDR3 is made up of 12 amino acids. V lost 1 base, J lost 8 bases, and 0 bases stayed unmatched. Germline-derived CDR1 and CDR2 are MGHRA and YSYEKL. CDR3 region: CASSQGLATQYF. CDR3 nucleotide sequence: TGCGCCAGCAGCCAAGGACTAGCTACGCAGTATTTT.

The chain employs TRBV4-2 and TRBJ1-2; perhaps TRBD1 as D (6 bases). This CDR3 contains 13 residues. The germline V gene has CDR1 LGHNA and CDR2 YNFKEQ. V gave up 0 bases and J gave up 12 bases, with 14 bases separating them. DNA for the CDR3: TGTGCCAGCAGCCAAGATCTTAGCAGGGGCGACACCTTC. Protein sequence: CASSQDLSRGDTF.

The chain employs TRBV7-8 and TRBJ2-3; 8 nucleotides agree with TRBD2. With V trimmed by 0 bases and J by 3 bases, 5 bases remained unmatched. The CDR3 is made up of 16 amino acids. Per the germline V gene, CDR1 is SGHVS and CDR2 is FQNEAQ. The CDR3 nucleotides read TGTGCCAGCAGCTTAGCGGACGGGAGGGAAACAGATACGCAGTATTTT. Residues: CASSLADGRETDTQYF.

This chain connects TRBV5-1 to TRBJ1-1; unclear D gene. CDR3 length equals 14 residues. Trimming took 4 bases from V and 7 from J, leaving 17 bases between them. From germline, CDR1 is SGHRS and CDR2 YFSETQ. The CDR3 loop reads CASSAGARLNEAFF. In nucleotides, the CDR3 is TGCGCCAGCAGCGCAGGTGCCAGATTAAATGAAGCTTTCTTT. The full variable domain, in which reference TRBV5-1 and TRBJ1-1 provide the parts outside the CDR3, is KAGVTQTPRYLIKTRGQQVTLSCSPISGHRSVSWYQQTPGQGLQFLFEYFSETQRNKGNFPGRFSGRQFSNSRSEMNVSTLELGDSALYLCASSAGARLNEAFFGQGTRLTVV.

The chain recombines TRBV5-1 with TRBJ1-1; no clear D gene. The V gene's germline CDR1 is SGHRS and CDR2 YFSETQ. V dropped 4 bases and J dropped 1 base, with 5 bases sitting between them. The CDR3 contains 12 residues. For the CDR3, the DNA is TGCGCCAGCAGCGGAGAGAACACTGAAGCTTTCTTT. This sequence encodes CASSGENTEAFF. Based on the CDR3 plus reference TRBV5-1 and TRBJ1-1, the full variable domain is KAGVTQTPRYLIKTRGQQVTLSCSPISGHRSVSWYQQTPGQGLQFLFEYFSETQRNKGNFPGRFSGRQFSNSRSEMNVSTLELGDSALYLCASSGENTEAFFGQGTRLTVV.

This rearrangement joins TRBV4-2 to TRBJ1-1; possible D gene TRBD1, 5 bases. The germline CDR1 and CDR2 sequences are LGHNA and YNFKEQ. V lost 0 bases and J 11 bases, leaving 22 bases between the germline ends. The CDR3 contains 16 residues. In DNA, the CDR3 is TGTGCCAGCAGCCAAGAAGGAGAGGGACGGGGGATGGTGGCTTTCTTT. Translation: CASSQEGEGRGMVAFF.

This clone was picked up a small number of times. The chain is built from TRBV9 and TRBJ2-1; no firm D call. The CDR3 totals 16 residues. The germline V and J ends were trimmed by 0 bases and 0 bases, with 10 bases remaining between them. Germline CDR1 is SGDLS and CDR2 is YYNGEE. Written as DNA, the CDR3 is TGTGCCAGCAGCGTAGGCAGCGACCCCTCCTACAATGAGCAGTTCTTC. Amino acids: CASSVGSDPSYNEQFF.

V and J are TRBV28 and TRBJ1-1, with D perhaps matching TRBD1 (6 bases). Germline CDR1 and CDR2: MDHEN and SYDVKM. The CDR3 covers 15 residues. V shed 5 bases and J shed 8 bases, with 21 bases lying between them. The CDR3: CASSASLGRGVEAFF. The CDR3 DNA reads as TGTGCCAGCAGTGCCTCCCTGGGCAGGGGAGTAGAAGCTTTCTTT.

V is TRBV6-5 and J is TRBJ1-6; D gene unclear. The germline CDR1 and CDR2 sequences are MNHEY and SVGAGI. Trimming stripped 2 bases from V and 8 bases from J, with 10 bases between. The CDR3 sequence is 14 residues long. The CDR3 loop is CASSYEGRDSPLHF. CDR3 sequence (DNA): TGTGCCAGCAGTTACGAGGGTAGGGATTCACCCCTCCACTTT.

The CDR3 protein is CASSSRTSGYEQYV. In DNA form, the CDR3 reads TGTGCCAGCAGCTCACGGACTAGCGGCTACGAGCAGTACGTC. The V call is TRBV7-3, the J call TRBJ2-7; 10 bases are shared with TRBD2. Germline assignment: CDR1 SGHTA and CDR2 FQGTGA. CDR3 length: 14 residues. With V trimmed by 4 bases and J by 3 bases, 3 bases remained unmatched.

The CDR3 sequence: CASSESLGGYGYTF. Here the CDR3 DNA reads TGTGCCAGCAGTGAATCGCTCGGCGGCTATGGCTACACCTTC. This chain joins TRBV2 and TRBJ1-2; no reliable D call. The CDR3 runs to 14 residues. The V gene's germline CDR1 is SNHLY and CDR2 FYNNEI. V was pared by 2 bases and J by 4 bases, with 11 bases between.